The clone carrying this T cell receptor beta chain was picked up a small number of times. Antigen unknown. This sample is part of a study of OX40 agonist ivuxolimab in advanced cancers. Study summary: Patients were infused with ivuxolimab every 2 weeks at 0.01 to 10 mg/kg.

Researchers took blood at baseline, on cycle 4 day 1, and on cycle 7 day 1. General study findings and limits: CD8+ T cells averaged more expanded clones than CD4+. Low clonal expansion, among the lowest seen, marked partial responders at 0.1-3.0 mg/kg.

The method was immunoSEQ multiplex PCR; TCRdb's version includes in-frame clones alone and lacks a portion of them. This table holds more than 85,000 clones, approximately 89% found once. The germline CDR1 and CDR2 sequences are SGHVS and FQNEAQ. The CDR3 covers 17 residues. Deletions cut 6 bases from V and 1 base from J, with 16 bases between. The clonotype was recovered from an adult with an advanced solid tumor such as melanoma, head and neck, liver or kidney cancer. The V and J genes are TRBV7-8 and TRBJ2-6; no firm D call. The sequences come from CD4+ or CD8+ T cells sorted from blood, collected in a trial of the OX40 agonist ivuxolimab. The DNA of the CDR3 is TGTGCCAGCAGACCGGGCTTTTCCGAGTCTGGGGCCAACGTCCTGACTTTC. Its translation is CASRPGFSESGANVLTF. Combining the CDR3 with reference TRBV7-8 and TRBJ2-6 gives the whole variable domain GAGVSQSPRYKVAKRGQDVALRCDPISGHVSLFWYQQALGQGPEFLTYFQNEAQLDKSGLPSDRFFAERPEGSVSTLKIQRTQQEDSAVYLCASRPGFSESGANVLTFGAGSRLTVL.